This TCR beta chain was captured in a study of OX40 agonist ivuxolimab in advanced cancers. Study information: Three patients, one with hepatocellular carcinoma and two with cutaneous melanoma, achieved partial responses. Findings of the study overall: The antigen specificity of the peripheral T cells (those that were expanded) was not determined. Among the lowest levels of clonal expansion were found in partial responders at 0.1-3.0 mg/kg. At 0.1 to 3.0 mg/kg, clonal expansion of CD4+ and CD8+ blood T cells had occurred by week 6.

Germline V gene lookup returns CDR1 MGHRA and CDR2 YSYEKL. Trimming removed 3 bases from V and 2 bases from J; junction bases left unmatched: 1. CDR3 size: 14 residues. In the case of this clone: Its antigen remains unidentified.

The assay was immunoSEQ multiplex PCR, and TCRdb's table has in-frame clones only and misses some. The sample contains some 43,000 clones, around nine tenths of which appear only once. Sequences were derived from CD4+ or CD8+ T cells sorted from blood, sampled in a trial of the OX40 agonist ivuxolimab. J is TRBJ2-7 and V is TRBV4-1; 10 nucleotides match TRBD1. This TCR was recovered from an adult with an advanced solid tumor such as melanoma, head and neck, liver or kidney cancer. CDR3 nucleotides: TGCGCCAGCAGCCAGGGACAGGGGACCTACGAGCAGTACTTC. Protein sequence: CASSQGQGTYEQYF.